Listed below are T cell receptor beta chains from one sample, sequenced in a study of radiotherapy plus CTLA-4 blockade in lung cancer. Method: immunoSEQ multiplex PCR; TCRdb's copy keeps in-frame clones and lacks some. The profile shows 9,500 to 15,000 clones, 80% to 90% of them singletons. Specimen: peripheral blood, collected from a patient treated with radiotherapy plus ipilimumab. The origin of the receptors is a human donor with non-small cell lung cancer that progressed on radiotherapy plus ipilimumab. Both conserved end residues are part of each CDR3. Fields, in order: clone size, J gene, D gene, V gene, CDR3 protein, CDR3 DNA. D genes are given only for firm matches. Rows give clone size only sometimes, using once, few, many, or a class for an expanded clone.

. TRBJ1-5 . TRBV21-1 CASSPDIGTVNQPQHF TGTGCCAGCAGCCCGGATATAGGGACAGTTAATCAGCCCCAGCATTTT
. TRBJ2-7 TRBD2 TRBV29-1 CSVDGAGGTYEQYF TGCAGCGTTGATGGTGCGGGGGGGACCTACGAGCAGTACTTC
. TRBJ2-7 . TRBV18 CASSPDLTGFGNEQYF TGTGCCAGCTCACCCGATTTGACAGGATTCGGAAACGAGCAGTACTTC
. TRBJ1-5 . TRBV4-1 CASSQDRRGWGEPQHF TGCGCCAGCAGCCAAGATCGTCGGGGTTGGGGCGAGCCCCAGCATTTT
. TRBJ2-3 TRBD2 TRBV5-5 CASTVLAGSTDTQYF TGTGCCAGCACTGTCTTAGCGGGGAGCACAGATACGCAGTATTTT
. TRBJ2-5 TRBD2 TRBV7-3 CASSPGLAGTIQETQYF TGTGCCAGCAGCCCGGGACTAGCGGGGACGATACAAGAGACCCAGTACTTC
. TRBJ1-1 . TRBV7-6 CASSWGHQNTEAFF TGTGCCAGCAGCTGGGGACATCAGAACACTGAAGCTTTCTTT
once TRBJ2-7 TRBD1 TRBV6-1 CASTTGTGPYEQYF TGTGCCAGCACTACCGGGACAGGACCCTACGAGCAGTACTTC
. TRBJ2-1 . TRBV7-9 CASSQDWGSYNEQFF TGTGCCAGCAGCCAAGACTGGGGCTCCTACAATGAGCAGTTCTTC
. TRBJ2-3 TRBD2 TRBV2 CASSESGTSYVDTQYF TGTGCCAGCAGTGAGTCCGGGACTAGCTACGTAGATACGCAGTATTTT